A single sample gave rise to the 21 T cell receptor beta chains below, sequenced in a study of T cells in Graves' hyperthyroidism and ophthalmopathy. RNA transcripts were the template for amplifying TCR beta CDR3 regions. Initially, a first-round RT-PCR of the TCR CDR3 employed the HTBI primer set. TCRdb independently ran MiXCR on the multiplex PCR reads; one entry per CDR3 protein. Counted here are 450,000 to 650,000 distinct CDR3 sequences, 14% occurring once; the ten biggest clones make up about 6.6%. The sample was blood. The receptor set was obtained from a woman under 30 with Graves' ophthalmopathy.

As to this clonotype: This clone may be a read error of a much larger clone one base away. This chain links TRBV9 with TRBJ1-1; 7 bases align to TRBD1. Germline values: CDR1 SGDLS, CDR2 YYNGEE. This CDR3 has 14 amino acids. J lost 1 base, V lost 2 bases, and 2 bases had no gene match. The CDR3, as DNA: TGTGCCAGCAGCGTCCGGGACAGGAACACTGAAGCTTTCTTT. Its protein is CASSVRDRNTEAFF. The complete variable domain, with remaining parts taken from reference TRBV9 and TRBJ1-1, reads DSGVTQTPKHLITATGQRVTLRCSPRSGDLSVYWYQQSLDQGLQFLIQYYNGEERAKGNILERFSAQQFPDLHSELNLSSLELGDSALYFCASSVRDRNTEAFFGQGTRLTVV.

V gene TRBV20-1 combines with J gene TRBJ2-7, with 9 bases fitting TRBD1. After removal of 0 bases from V and 4 bases from J, the junction contained 7 bases not matched to a gene. CDR1 is DFQATT and CDR2 is SNEGSKA in the germline V gene (reference sequence). The CDR3 runs 15 residues. The DNA for the CDR3 is TGCAGTGCTAGAGATCACGGGACAGGGACGTACGAGCAGTACTTC. It yields the protein CSARDHGTGTYEQYF.

V and J are TRBV4-2 and TRBJ2-5; 11 positions match TRBD2. From germline, CDR1 is LGHNA and CDR2 YNFKEQ. There are 18 residues in the CDR3. Trimming cost V 1 base and J 1 base; bases outside gene matches: 8. CDR3 DNA: TGTGCCAGCAGCCAAGCCCCCCGGACTAGCGGGCGCCAAGAGACCCAGTACTTC. Protein product: CASSQAPRTSGRQETQYF.

There are many counts of this clonotype. The chain joins TRBV12-3 or TRBV12-4 to TRBJ1-2; the match to TRBD1 covers 10 bases. This CDR3 has 15 amino acids. Trimming removed 7 bases from V and 2 bases from J; junction bases left unmatched: 7. The chain's CDR3 is CASKLRDRGNYGYTF. The CDR3 DNA reads as TGTGCCAGCAAGCTACGGGACAGGGGAAACTATGGCTACACCTTC.

This clonotype has at least ten counts. This chain joins TRBV18 and TRBJ1-4; the D gene is possibly TRBD1 (6 bases). CDR1 and CDR2 from the germline V gene are KGHSH and LQKENI. V was clipped by 4 bases and J by 7 bases, with 10 bases between them. CDR3 length: 13 residues. The CDR3 reads CASSRDNGEKLFF. The CDR3 DNA follows: TGTGCCAGCTCACGGGACAACGGTGAAAAACTGTTTTTT.

This clonotype has ten or more counts. The rearrangement joins TRBV11-1 to TRBJ2-1; the match to TRBD2 covers 14 bases. V was clipped by 8 bases and J by 9 bases; unmatched bases: 3. This CDR3 has 13 residues. Germline V gives CDR1 SGHAT, CDR2 FQDESV (reference sequence). The CDR3 spells CASRLAGGAEQFF. The CDR3 coding sequence is TGTGCCAGCCGACTAGCGGGAGGGGCTGAGCAGTTCTTC. The full variable domain, its missing parts supplied by reference TRBV11-1 and TRBJ2-1, is EAEVAQSPRYKITEKSQAVAFWCDPISGHATLYWYRQILGQGPELLVQFQDESVVDDSQLPKDRFSAERLKGVDSTLKIQPAELGDSAMYLCASRLAGGAEQFFGPGTRLTVL.

This clonotype was seen at least ten times. J is TRBJ2-1 and V is TRBV15; the match to TRBD1 covers 7 bases. The CDR3 is 15 residues long. J lost 9 bases, V lost 0 bases, and 8 bases had no gene match. Germline V CDR1 and CDR2: LNHNV, YYDKDF (reference sequence). CDR3 DNA: TGTGCCACCAGCAGAGATATGGGACAGACTCTTGAGCAGTTCTTC. Translating gives CATSRDMGQTLEQFF.

Note on this clonotype: A read error is possible here, since a much larger clone lies one base away. The chain employs TRBV28 and TRBJ1-2; TRBD1 matches at 8 bases. Germline V gene data show CDR1 as MDHEN and CDR2 as SYDVKM. Losses at the gene ends were 7 bases for V and 7 bases for J; bases not matched to a gene: 17. CDR3 length: 16 residues. The CDR3 region is CASKVAIQGAGCGYTF. The CDR3 nucleotides are TGTGCCAGCAAGGTGGCGATCCAGGGGGCCGGCTGTGGCTACACCTTC.

The V and J genes are TRBV30 and TRBJ1-5, with D possibly being TRBD1 (5 bases). Trimming removed 0 bases at V and 0 bases at J, with 21 bases between. The CDR3 is made up of 19 amino acids. Germline loops: CDR1 GTSNPN, CDR2 SVGIG (reference sequence). CDR3 DNA sequence: TGTGCCTGGAGTGTACCCGGGGGATATGGGGCTTATAGCAATCAGCCCCAGCATTTT. Protein product: CAWSVPGGYGAYSNQPQHF.

This clonotype was counted many times. This sequence joins TRBV28 and TRBJ1-2; 7 bases match TRBD1. The CDR3 runs to 15 residues. V was clipped by 5 bases and J by 0 bases; unmatched bases: 6. Germline V gives CDR1 MDHEN, CDR2 SYDVKM. The CDR3 sequence is CASSLSGTANYGYTF. Here the CDR3 DNA reads TGTGCCAGCAGTCTATCCGGGACAGCTAACTATGGCTACACCTTC.

There are many counts of this clonotype. V is TRBV20-1 and J is TRBJ1-2; D is unresolved. This CDR3 is 11 amino acids long. Germline V CDR1 and CDR2: DFQATT, SNEGSKA (reference sequence). The V end was cut by 4 bases, the J end by 2 bases, with 5 bases between. The CDR3 sequence is CSATLNYGYTF. CDR3 in DNA: TGCAGTGCTACTTTAAACTATGGCTACACCTTC.

This clonotype was recorded many times. The genes are TRBV3-1 and TRBJ2-7; the D is unclear. V lost 0 bases to trimming and J lost 3 bases, with 12 bases between them. From germline, CDR1 is LGHDT and CDR2 YNNKEL (reference sequence). This CDR3 has 15 residues. DNA for the CDR3: TGTGCCAGCAGCCAAGACTCGGTCGCGGTCTACGAGCAGTACTTC. This encodes CASSQDSVAVYEQYF.

J is TRBJ1-1 and V is TRBV7-9; D not resolved. The CDR3 contains 15 residues. Trimming removed 5 bases at V and 2 bases at J, with 15 bases between. Germline lookup yields CDR1 SEHNR and CDR2 FQNEAQ (reference sequence). CDR3 in amino acids: CASSPSSGLNTEAFF. The CDR3 nucleotides read TGTGCCAGCAGCCCATCCTCAGGACTTAACACTGAAGCTTTCTTT.

This clonotype was observed many times. The V and J genes are TRBV14 and TRBJ2-5; D ambiguous. Looked up from germline, CDR1 is SGHDN and CDR2 is FVKESK. The CDR3 extends over 12 amino acids. The V end lost 0 bases, the J end lost 5 bases, and 4 bases lay between the germline ends. The CDR3 region has the DNA TGTGCCAGCAGCCAAGAGGGGGAGACCCAGTACTTC. As protein: CASSQEGETQYF.

The rearrangement uses TRBV14 and TRBJ2-7, with unresolved D. The length of the CDR3 is 15 residues. The germline V gene has CDR1 SGHDN and CDR2 FVKESK. Between the trimmed V and J ends, which lost 0 bases and 7 bases, there was a span of 16 bases. Written as DNA, the CDR3 is TGTGCCAGCAGCCAAGACCGGGCGGCTTGGGGAGAGCAGTACTTC. Its translation is CASSQDRAAWGEQYF.

This clonotype was picked up a small number of times. The chain uses TRBV2 and TRBJ1-3; 7 bases map to TRBD1. Germline CDR1 is SNHLY and CDR2 is FYNNEI. This CDR3 comprises 16 residues. V lost 8 bases, J lost 0 bases, and 10 bases stayed unmatched. In nucleotides, the CDR3 is TGTGCCAGCCGAATACCCAGGGACAGCTCTGGAAACACCATATATTTT. Residues: CASRIPRDSSGNTIYF.

Ten or more counts support this clonotype. The chain couples TRBV24-1 to TRBJ2-1; 7 bases agree with TRBD2. This CDR3 contains 14 residues. Germline CDR1 is KGHDR and CDR2 is SFDVKD. Trimming at V came to 4 bases and at J to 5 bases, leaving 4 bases not matched to a gene. The CDR3 loop reads CATSERELDNEQFF. The CDR3 DNA follows: TGTGCCACCAGTGAGCGGGAGTTGGACAATGAGCAGTTCTTC.

This clonotype was detected ten times or more. The gene calls are TRBV27 and TRBJ2-7, with a weak D call TRBD2 (6 bases). CDR3 size: 16 residues. CDR1 and CDR2 (germline): MNHEY, SMNVEV (reference sequence). With 5 bases removed from V and 3 bases from J, the gap between germline ends came to 20 bases. CDR3 coding DNA: TGTGCCAGCAGTCCGACCGGGGGTGGCAGACACTACGAGCAGTACTTC. Its translation is CASSPTGGGRHYEQYF.

The sample holds many counts of this clonotype. The V gene is TRBV28, the J gene TRBJ2-7; D uncertain. The germline V and J ends were trimmed by 8 bases and 4 bases, with 6 bases remaining between them. The CDR3 runs to 10 residues. Germline V CDR1 and CDR2: MDHEN, SYDVKM. CDR3 sequence (DNA): TGTGCCAGCGGCAGATACGAGCAGTACTTC. It codes for CASGRYEQYF.

This clonotype was observed at least ten times. This rearrangement joins TRBV28 to TRBJ1-2; TRBD1 matches 10 bases. The V and J ends lost 5 bases and 7 bases, in that order; junction bases with no gene match: 10. The CDR3 runs to 15 residues. Germline V CDR1 and CDR2: MDHEN, SYDVKM. The CDR3 reads CASSPPGQGLSGYTF. The CDR3 bases are TGTGCCAGCAGTCCCCCGGGACAGGGGTTGAGTGGCTACACCTTC.

This clonotype was seen only a few times. The chain's CDR3 is CASSQTPTGPGPAGYTF. CDR3 coding DNA: TGCGCCAGCAGCCAAACTCCGACAGGGCCAGGCCCTGCTGGCTACACCTTC. The chain recombines TRBV4-1 with TRBJ1-2; 7 nucleotides align to TRBD1. Germline CDR1 and CDR2: MGHRA and YSYEKL. The CDR3 sequence is 17 residues long. V lost 2 bases, J lost 7 bases, and 16 bases stayed unmatched.